The entry below describes one T cell receptor beta chain. The antigen remains undetermined. The sample belongs to a study of type 1 regulatory T cells. Study overall: T-allo10 is an in vitro-generated, Tr1-enriched CD4 T cell product specific for alloantigen.

TCRdb reprocessed the reads with MiXCR, giving one entry per CDR3 protein. The sample lists 24,000 or so distinct CDR3 sequences, around 43% occurring once. The sequence came from a human donor in good health. Sequencing used cultured T cells, either the whole culture or a sorted T cell fraction (not recorded which).

The CDR3 coding sequence is TGTGCCAGCCGTGTCAGCGGGGGCTACAATGAGCAGTTCTTC. This gives the protein CASRVSGGYNEQFF. The chain uses TRBV6-2 or TRBV6-3 and TRBJ2-1, with TRBD2 matching over 8 bases. Germline V lookup: CDR1 MNHEY, CDR2 SVGEGT. With 8 bases clipped from V and 3 bases from J, the junction kept 6 bases outside the gene matches. This CDR3 is built from 14 residues.